Following are 29 T cell receptor beta chains from one sample sequenced in a study of CD8 T cells in ankylosing spondylitis. TCRdb itself ran the 5' RACE reads through MiXCR, one entry per CDR3 protein. The table has approximately 250,000 distinct CDR3 sequences, roughly a tenth seen once. The sequencing sample was made of blood, either unsorted or a sorted T cell fraction (not recorded which). The receptors stem from a male donor with ankylosing spondylitis or in good health (not recorded which).

This clonotype has ten or more counts. The chain employs TRBV4-1 and TRBJ2-7; 8 bases fit TRBD1. CDR3 size: 16 residues. The V segment lost 1 base and the J segment 0 bases; nucleotides outside the gene matches: 5. CDR1 is MGHRA, CDR2 YSYEKL, per germline. The CDR3, as DNA: TGCGCCAGCAGCCAAGCTTCAGGGGGCACCTCCTACGAGCAGTACTTC. Protein sequence: CASSQASGGTSYEQYF.

The sample holds a few counts of this clonotype. The chain recombines TRBV11-3 with TRBJ2-2, with no clear D. CDR1 SGHNT and CDR2 YENEEA come from the germline V gene. Trimming stripped 0 bases from V and 3 bases from J, with 8 bases between. This CDR3 is 15 amino acids long. CDR3 coding DNA: TGTGCCAGCAGCTTAGACCGGGCATACACCGGGGAGCTGTTTTTT. Residues: CASSLDRAYTGELFF.

There are many counts of this clonotype. The chain has TRBV12-3 or TRBV12-4 and TRBJ2-7; 8 nucleotides agree with TRBD2. There are 14 residues in the CDR3. J lost 2 bases, V lost 2 bases, and 2 bases had no gene match. CDR3 sequence reads: CASSLSAGAYEQYF. DNA of the CDR3: TGTGCCAGCAGTTTATCAGCGGGGGCCTACGAGCAGTACTTC.

This clonotype has at least ten counts. The gene calls are TRBV3-1 and TRBJ1-1, with 7 bases identical to TRBD1. Germline trimming cut 4 bases from V and 5 bases from J; bases unmatched to any gene: 10. From germline, CDR1 is LGHDT and CDR2 YNNKEL (reference sequence). The length of the CDR3 is 15 residues. CDR3 nucleotide sequence: TGTGCCAGCAGCCGACAAGTGGCAGGGGGGACTGAAGCTTTCTTT. Translation: CASSRQVAGGTEAFF.

This clonotype appeared many times. The chain uses TRBV29-1 and TRBJ1-1; D gene uncertain. CDR1 is SQVTM and CDR2 is ANQGSEA in the germline V gene. The CDR3 is 13 amino acids. Deletions cut 7 bases from V and 0 bases from J, with 12 bases between. The CDR3: CSARPTLNTEAFF. The CDR3 DNA is TGCAGCGCTCGACCCACCTTGAACACTGAAGCTTTCTTT.

The table lists this clonotype with many counts. This sequence joins TRBV30 and TRBJ1-4; D is unclear. Trimming took off 0 bases at V and 7 bases at J, with 15 bases between the two ends. Germline V CDR1 and CDR2: GTSNPN, SVGIG (reference sequence). There are 15 residues in the CDR3. CDR3 loop: CAWSVTRRLSEKLFF. The DNA for the CDR3 is TGTGCCTGGAGTGTGACAAGAAGGCTAAGTGAAAAACTGTTTTTT.

On this clonotype itself: This may arise from a read error, as a much more abundant clone is one base away. V gene TRBV7-9 combines with J gene TRBJ2-2, with D perhaps TRBD1 (6 bases). The germline CDR1 and CDR2 sequences are SEHNR and FQNEAQ (reference sequence). The CDR3 has 14 amino acids. The CDR3 DNA reads TGTGCCAGCATCCAGGGGCCGAACACCGGGGCGCTGTTTTTT. Translated: CASIQGPNTGALFF.

Many counts were recorded for this clonotype. The V gene is TRBV30, the J gene TRBJ1-1, with a tentative D call TRBD1 (6 bases). This CDR3 region has 13 residues. The germline V and J ends were trimmed by 6 bases and 0 bases, with 11 bases remaining between them. The V gene's germline CDR1 is GTSNPN and CDR2 SVGIG (reference sequence). As DNA, the CDR3 is TGTGCCTGCCTTAGGACAGTGAACACTGAAGCTTTCTTT. Translated: CACLRTVNTEAFF.

This clonotype was recorded at least ten times. The genes are TRBV5-1 and TRBJ1-2; 11 nucleotides agree with TRBD1. From germline, CDR1 is SGHRS and CDR2 YFSETQ. V shed 3 bases and J 1 base; nucleotides not matched to a gene: 5. This CDR3 has 16 amino acids. DNA for the CDR3: TGCGCCAGCAGCTCTCCCGGGACAGGGGGTAACTATGGCTACACCTTC. This gives the protein CASSSPGTGGNYGYTF.

This clonotype has ten or more counts. The chain is built from TRBV18 and TRBJ1-1; 9 bases are shared with TRBD1. The germline gives CDR1 KGHSH, CDR2 LQKENI. J gave up 4 bases and V 3 bases, and 6 bases lay outside the gene matches. The CDR3 extends over 15 amino acids. The CDR3 nucleotides are TGTGCCAGCTCACCTGGGACAGGGATGGGCACTGAAGCTTTCTTT. Translated, it gives CASSPGTGMGTEAFF.

This clonotype was counted at least ten times. This rearrangement joins TRBV3-1 to TRBJ2-3; D is possibly TRBD1 or TRBD2 (5 bases each). This CDR3 contains 14 residues. Germline V gene lookup returns CDR1 LGHDT and CDR2 YNNKEL (reference sequence). Trimming shortened V by 4 bases and J by 1 base, and 9 bases separated the two germline ends. CDR3 in DNA: TGTGCCAGCAGCCCCCGGGACCGCACAGATACGCAGTATTTT. Its protein is CASSPRDRTDTQYF.

The table lists this clonotype with a few counts. The chain carries TRBV4-1 and TRBJ1-2; D remains ambiguous. This CDR3 spans 16 amino acids. Germline V CDR1 and CDR2: MGHRA, YSYEKL. V lost 0 bases and J lost 8, with 19 bases in between. In DNA, the CDR3 is TGCGCCAGCAGCCAAGATACGACGAGCCTCTCGCGAGGCTACACCTTC. It specifies CASSQDTTSLSRGYTF.

This clonotype has ten or more counts. The V and J genes are TRBV20-1 and TRBJ1-1, with D uncertain. V dropped 2 bases and J dropped 4 bases, with 11 bases sitting between them. The CDR3 totals 13 residues. Germline V gene data show CDR1 as DFQATT and CDR2 as SNEGSKA (reference sequence). CDR3 DNA sequence: TGCAGTGCTAGACGGCGAGGCGGCACTGAAGCTTTCTTT. It encodes CSARRRGGTEAFF.

This clonotype was observed many times. This chain connects TRBV30 to TRBJ1-6; D uncertain. The CDR3 consists of 13 residues. Germline CDR1 GTSNPN, CDR2 SVGIG (reference sequence). With 0 bases removed from V and 8 bases from J, the gap between germline ends came to 8 bases. The CDR3 region is CAWSVVEDSPLHF. CDR3 DNA sequence: TGTGCCTGGAGTGTAGTGGAAGATTCACCCCTCCACTTT.

This clonotype has more than one count but fewer than ten. The rearrangement uses TRBV10-1 and TRBJ2-5; tentative D call: TRBD2 (6 bases). Germline V gene sequence: CDR1 WNHNN, CDR2 SYGVQD (reference sequence). CDR3 length equals 15 residues. Trimming took off 3 bases at V and 4 bases at J, with 15 bases between the two ends. In DNA form, the CDR3 reads TGCGCCAGCAGTGACGTGCGCGGGATTGGAGAGACCCAGTACTTC. Protein product: CASSDVRGIGETQYF.

This clonotype has ten or more counts. The chain uses TRBV20-1 and TRBJ2-7; D not resolved. CDR3 size: 15 residues. Trimming removed 0 bases from V and 6 bases from J, with 18 bases in between. In germline, CDR1 is DFQATT, CDR2 SNEGSKA (reference sequence). The CDR3 loop is CSARDSSVPRSEQYF. Here the CDR3 DNA reads TGCAGTGCTAGAGATTCGTCAGTCCCAAGGAGCGAGCAGTACTTC.

This clonotype has a count of ten or more. V gene TRBV29-1 combines with J gene TRBJ2-7; 7 bases agree with TRBD2. J gave up 7 bases and V 2 bases, and 5 bases lay outside the gene matches. CDR1 and CDR2 (germline): SQVTM, ANQGSEA. There are 12 residues in the CDR3. The DNA of the CDR3 is TGCAGCGTTGAACTAGCGGCCTCGGAGCAGTACTTC. This gives the protein CSVELAASEQYF.

This clonotype appeared many times. V is TRBV18 and J is TRBJ1-4; D might be TRBD1 (5 bases). CDR1 and CDR2 (germline): KGHSH, LQKENI. The V end was cut by 2 bases, the J end by 0 bases, with 10 bases between. This CDR3 spans 16 amino acids. CDR3 sequence (DNA): TGTGCCAGCTCACCAGGGGACGGACCAACTAATGAAAAACTGTTTTTT. It codes for CASSPGDGPTNEKLFF. Together with reference TRBV18 and TRBJ1-4, the CDR3 gives the full variable domain: NAGVMQNPRHLVRRRGQEARLRCSPMKGHSHVYWYRQLPEEGLKFMVYLQKENIIDESGMPKERFSAEFPKEGPSILRIQQVVRGDSAAYFCASSPGDGPTNEKLFFGSGTQLSVL.

This clonotype was counted many times. The rearrangement joins TRBV5-1 to TRBJ2-1; 9 positions agree with TRBD2. Trimming at V came to 0 bases and at J to 6 bases, leaving 7 bases not matched to a gene. CDR3 size: 16 residues. CDR1 is SGHRS, CDR2 YFSETQ, per germline. CDR3 loop: CASSLAGSGGFNEQFF. The CDR3 region has the DNA TGCGCCAGCAGCTTGGCGGGTAGCGGGGGATTCAATGAGCAGTTCTTC.

The chain links TRBV12-3 or TRBV12-4 to TRBJ1-5; 8 nucleotides line up with TRBD1. CDR3 length equals 14 residues. V lost 8 bases, J lost 6 bases, and 9 bases stayed unmatched. The CDR3: CASGETGVPQPQHF. The DNA of the CDR3 is TGTGCCAGCGGGGAGACAGGGGTCCCTCAGCCCCAGCATTTT.

The genes are TRBV7-9 and TRBJ2-1; 11 bases align to TRBD2. There are 16 residues in the CDR3. Germline lookup yields CDR1 SEHNR and CDR2 FQNEAQ (reference sequence). Trimming cost V 5 bases and J 8 bases; bases outside gene matches: 11. The CDR3 DNA reads as TGTGCCAGCAGCCCGTGGGGTAGCGGGAGGGACGATGAGCAGTTCTTC. It codes for CASSPWGSGRDDEQFF. The whole variable domain, filled in from reference TRBV7-9 and TRBJ2-1, reads DTGVSQNPRHKITKRGQNVTFRCDPISEHNRLYWYRQTLGQGPEFLTYFQNEAQLEKSRLLSDRFSAERPKGSFSTLEIQRTEQGDSAMYLCASSPWGSGRDDEQFFGPGTRLTVL.

This clonotype has at least ten counts. The chain links TRBV11-2 to TRBJ2-7, with 7 bases that match TRBD1. V lost 0 bases, J lost 5 bases, and 13 bases stayed unmatched. The CDR3 has 17 residues. The V gene's germline CDR1 is SGHAT and CDR2 FQNNGV. CDR3: CASSLEPRQGPMDEQYF. CDR3 DNA: TGTGCCAGCAGCTTAGAACCCCGACAGGGCCCCATGGACGAGCAGTACTTC.

The count of this clonotype is one. This may stem from a read error, because a much larger clone lies one nucleotide away. The chain employs TRBV12-3 or TRBV12-4 and TRBJ2-3; 8 bases are shared with TRBD1. This CDR3 comprises 17 residues. The CDR3 spells CVSTISNRGRSTDTQYF. In DNA form, the CDR3 reads TGTGTCAGCACCATTTCAAACAGGGGGAGGAGCACAGATACGCAGTATTTT.

With respect to this clonotype: A much bigger clone sits one base away, suggesting this may be a read error. The rearrangement joins TRBV11-2 to TRBJ2-3, with D tentatively TRBD2 (6 bases). Per the germline V gene, CDR1 is SGHAT and CDR2 is FQNNGV. The V gene lost 5 bases and the J gene lost 0 bases, with 18 bases spanning the gap. This CDR3 spans 17 amino acids. The CDR3 spells CASSRREVALSTDTQYF. The CDR3 DNA sequence: TGTGCCAGCAGCCGGAGGGAAGTTGCTCTAAGCACAGATACGCAGTATTTT. The whole variable domain, remainder taken from reference TRBV11-2 and TRBJ2-3, is EAGVAQSPRYKIIEKRQSVAFWCNPISGHATLYWYQQILGQGPKLLIQFQNNGVVDDSQLPKDRFSAERLKGVDSTLKIQPAKLEDSAVYLCASSRREVALSTDTQYFGPGTRLTVL.

The table lists this clonotype with many counts. This chain joins TRBV29-1 and TRBJ2-7, with D tentatively TRBD1 (6 bases). V was pared by 7 bases and J by 2 bases, with 9 bases between. Germline CDR1 is SQVTM and CDR2 is ANQGSEA. The CDR3 is 11 residues long. The CDR3 loop reads CSAGDTYEQYF. In DNA, the CDR3 is TGCAGCGCCGGGGACACCTACGAGCAGTACTTC.

The chain has TRBV12-3 or TRBV12-4 and TRBJ2-7, with a tentative D call TRBD2 (6 bases). The CDR3 loop spans 13 amino acids. Trimming pared 10 bases from V and 6 bases from J, leaving 19 bases between. CDR3 DNA: TGTGCCACCGCTGGAGGGTACTACGGCGAGCAGTACTTC. It translates to CATAGGYYGEQYF.

The chain links TRBV9 to TRBJ2-1; 11 bases line up with TRBD2. The CDR3 has 16 amino acids. Germline V gene sequence: CDR1 SGDLS, CDR2 YYNGEE. V shed 3 bases and J 7 bases; nucleotides not matched to a gene: 9. The CDR3 bases are TGTGCCAGCAGCGGAGGTAGCGGGGGGGGGACAAATGAGCAGTTCTTC. Protein: CASSGGSGGGTNEQFF.

Ten or more counts support this clonotype. The chain carries TRBV9 and TRBJ1-1; D gene uncertain. Germline V gene lookup returns CDR1 SGDLS and CDR2 YYNGEE. There are 13 residues in the CDR3. V lost 0 bases and J lost 1, with 4 bases in between. CDR3 amino acids: CASSVEQNTEAFF. The CDR3 bases are TGTGCCAGCAGCGTAGAACAGAACACTGAAGCTTTCTTT.

The CDR3 loop reads CANHREVGEQFF. CDR3 in DNA: TGTGCCAACCACCGGGAAGTCGGTGAGCAGTTCTTC. This sequence joins TRBV12-3 or TRBV12-4 and TRBJ2-1, with D perhaps TRBD2 (5 bases). The CDR3 extends over 12 amino acids. V was cut by 10 bases and J by 9 bases, with 16 bases left in between.